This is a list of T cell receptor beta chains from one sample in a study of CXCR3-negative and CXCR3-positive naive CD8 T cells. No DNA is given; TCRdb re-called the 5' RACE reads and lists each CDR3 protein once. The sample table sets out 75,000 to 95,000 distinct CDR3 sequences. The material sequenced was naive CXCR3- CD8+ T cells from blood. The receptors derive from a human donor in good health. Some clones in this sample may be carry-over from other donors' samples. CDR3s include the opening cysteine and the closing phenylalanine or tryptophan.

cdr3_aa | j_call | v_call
CASSLPGGRTDTQYF | TRBJ2-3 | TRBV13
CASSLAQTQYF | TRBJ2-5 | TRBV12-3/TRBV12-4
CASSRAAAYEQYF | TRBJ2-7 | TRBV7-9
CASSLHSKKLFF | TRBJ1-4 | TRBV14
CASSLAAATYEQYF | TRBJ2-7 | TRBV12-3/TRBV12-4
CSARADHAEAFF | TRBJ1-1 | TRBV20-1
CASSLPRGGYNEQFF | TRBJ2-1 | TRBV11-3
CASSQRTTYTEMNTEAFF | TRBJ1-1 | TRBV5-1
CASSLHVAGDYNEQFF | TRBJ2-1 | TRBV28
CASSYPRGQGIETQYF | TRBJ2-5 | TRBV6-2/TRBV6-3
CSVGDRNNEKLFF | TRBJ1-4 | TRBV29-1
CASSLEAAGHKNTEAFF | TRBJ1-1 | TRBV5-1